Each of the 26 T cell receptor beta chains below was sequenced from the same sample in a study of T cell changes during pregnancy in multiple sclerosis. Assay used: immunoSEQ multiplex PCR; TCRdb lists only in-frame clones, some missing. The table records 83,000 or so clones, about 93% of them present only once. The sequencing used peripheral blood, collected after pregnancy. All receptors come from a female donor in good health, enrolled as a control in a pregnancy study.

The rearrangement uses TRBV5-8 and TRBJ2-3; 9 nucleotides line up with TRBD1. CDR1 and CDR2 from the germline V gene are SGHTS and YDEGEE. V lost 4 bases to trimming and J lost 3 bases; unmatched junction nucleotides: 12. The CDR3 spans 17 residues. CDR3 protein: CASSLVQGALRTDTQYF. In DNA form, the CDR3 reads TGTGCCAGCAGCCTTGTACAGGGGGCTTTGAGGACAGATACGCAGTATTTT.

The J gene is TRBJ1-3, the V gene TRBV30; D ambiguous. Germline CDR1 is GTSNPN and CDR2 is SVGIG (reference sequence). Trimming shortened V by 0 bases and J by 1 base, and 10 bases separated the two germline ends. This CDR3 has 15 residues. CDR3 coding DNA: TGTGCCTGGAGTGTAAGAGTGAGTTCTGGAAACACCATATATTTT. Residues: CAWSVRVSSGNTIYF.

The V call is TRBV28, the J call TRBJ2-7; TRBD1 agrees at 8 bases. The ends lost 10 bases at V and 5 bases at J; junction bases unmatched: 10. Germline CDR1 MDHEN, CDR2 SYDVKM. The CDR3 length is 13 residues. The CDR3 here is CATSRTGTHEQYF. In DNA form, the CDR3 reads TGTGCCACCTCTCGGACAGGGACCCACGAGCAGTACTTC.

The genes are TRBV28 and TRBJ2-7, with a weak D call TRBD1 (6 bases). Germline assignment: CDR1 MDHEN and CDR2 SYDVKM. V was shortened by 4 bases and J by 0 bases, with 10 bases between the two germline ends. The CDR3 runs to 14 residues. CDR3 amino acids: CASSSDSSSYEQYF. DNA for the CDR3: TGTGCCAGCAGTTCGGACAGTAGCTCCTACGAGCAGTACTTC.

The V call is TRBV27, the J call TRBJ2-7; 9 bases are a match to TRBD2. With V trimmed by 3 bases and J by 2 bases, 5 bases remained unmatched. The germline V gene has CDR1 MNHEY and CDR2 SMNVEV (reference sequence). The CDR3 sequence is 15 residues long. As DNA, the CDR3 is TGTGCCAGCAGTTTGGCGGGAGGGCCTGCCTACGAGCAGTACTTC. Its protein product is CASSLAGGPAYEQYF.

The chain joins TRBV7-8 to TRBJ2-7, with D perhaps TRBD1 (5 bases). The CDR3 runs 19 residues. Between the trimmed V and J ends, which lost 4 bases and 0 bases, there was a span of 25 bases. Germline V lookup: CDR1 SGHVS, CDR2 FQNEAQ. CDR3 nucleotide sequence: TGTGCCAGCAGCTCCAGCCCTGTGACAGCCAAGATTAGCTCCTACGAGCAGTACTTC. Its translation is CASSSSPVTAKISSYEQYF.

This chain uses TRBV6-1 with TRBJ2-1; tentatively, D is TRBD2 (6 bases). The CDR3 covers 14 residues. Trimming took off 8 bases at V and 1 base at J, with 12 bases between the two ends. Germline assignment: CDR1 MNHNS and CDR2 SASEGT. The CDR3: CASASALSYNEQFF. The CDR3 DNA reads as TGTGCCAGCGCTAGCGCCCTTTCCTACAATGAGCAGTTCTTC.

The chain joins TRBV15 to TRBJ2-5; 7 bases fit TRBD1. Germline CDR1 LNHNV, CDR2 YYDKDF (reference sequence). With 4 bases clipped from V and 3 bases from J, the junction kept 5 bases outside the gene matches. This CDR3 has 14 amino acids. The CDR3 spells CATSNRDREETQYF. The CDR3 bases are TGTGCCACCAGCAACCGGGACAGAGAAGAGACCCAGTACTTC.

The chain carries TRBV18 and TRBJ2-2; 15 bases match TRBD2. The CDR3 is 18 residues long. Germline loops: CDR1 KGHSH, CDR2 LQKENI. Trimming at V came to 4 bases and at J to 4 bases, leaving 7 bases not matched to a gene. The CDR3 loop is CASSLGLAGGPITGELFF. The CDR3 DNA reads TGTGCCAGCTCACTTGGACTAGCGGGAGGGCCGATCACCGGGGAGCTGTTTTTT.

The V call is TRBV4-1, the J call TRBJ1-3; possible D gene TRBD1, 6 bases. The CDR3 covers 13 residues. The germline CDR1 and CDR2 sequences are MGHRA and YSYEKL. V lost 1 base and J lost 8, with 9 bases in between. The CDR3 region has the DNA TGCGCCAGCAGCCAAGGGGGGCGGGACACCATATATTTT. This encodes CASSQGGRDTIYF.

This clone was picked up one time. This rearrangement joins TRBV27 to TRBJ2-3; 9 nucleotides match TRBD1. The CDR3 covers 18 residues. CDR1 and CDR2 from the germline V gene are MNHEY and SMNVEV (reference sequence). V lost 5 bases, J lost 3 bases, and 15 bases stayed unmatched. CDR3 coding DNA: TGTGCCAGCAGTCCCCTGAGGACAGGGGTTAGTCGGACAGATACGCAGTATTTT. The encoded protein is CASSPLRTGVSRTDTQYF.

This chain connects TRBV28 to TRBJ2-7; 13 bases are shared with TRBD2. Trimming cost V 6 bases and J 5 bases; bases outside gene matches: 7. CDR3 size: 15 residues. Germline lookup yields CDR1 MDHEN and CDR2 SYDVKM. This CDR3 is CASRPGTSGTNEQYF. CDR3 sequence (DNA): TGTGCCAGCAGGCCAGGGACTAGCGGGACCAACGAGCAGTACTTC.

This clone has a single count. The V gene is TRBV28, the J gene TRBJ2-7; perhaps TRBD2 as D (5 bases). The germline V and J ends were trimmed by 3 bases and 5 bases, with 14 bases remaining between them. Germline CDR1 MDHEN, CDR2 SYDVKM. The CDR3 consists of 14 residues. The CDR3 reads CASSFPGGSNEQYF. For the CDR3, the DNA is TGTGCCAGCAGTTTTCCCGGAGGAAGCAACGAGCAGTACTTC.

This clone turned up a few times. Within the sample, other DNA sequences also encode this same CDR3. The CDR3 DNA reads TGTGCCAGCAGCTCCATCTACGAGCAGTACTTC. It specifies CASSSIYEQYF. V usage is TRBV7-9 and J usage is TRBJ2-7; D is unclear. The germline V and J ends were trimmed by 4 bases and 3 bases, with 4 bases remaining between them. Germline-derived CDR1 and CDR2 are SEHNR and FQNEAQ (reference sequence). The CDR3 consists of 11 residues.

V is TRBV7-9 and J is TRBJ2-5; 7 nucleotides match TRBD2. There are 14 residues in the CDR3. V trimming: 2 bases; J trimming: 5 bases; junction bases outside the gene matches: 5. CDR1 SEHNR and CDR2 FQNEAQ come from the germline V gene (reference sequence). In DNA form, the CDR3 reads TGTGCCAGCAGCTTAATGGGACTAACGGAGACCCAGTACTTC. It encodes CASSLMGLTETQYF.

This chain uses TRBV5-4 with TRBJ2-1; the match to TRBD2 covers 9 bases. V trimming: 2 bases; J trimming: 9 bases; junction bases outside the gene matches: 12. The CDR3 runs to 16 residues. In germline, CDR1 is SGHNT, CDR2 YYREEE (reference sequence). The CDR3 region has the DNA TGTGCCAGCAGCTTCTTCGGAGGCGGGAGGGCTAGTGAGCAGTTCTTC. It yields the protein CASSFFGGGRASEQFF. Supplemented by reference TRBV5-4 and TRBJ2-1, the full variable domain reads ETGVTQSPTHLIKTRGQQVTLRCSSQSGHNTVSWYQQALGQGPQFIFQYYREEENGRGNFPPRFSGLQFPNYSSELNVNALELDDSALYLCASSFFGGGRASEQFFGPGTRLTVL.

The chain employs TRBV5-1 and TRBJ2-5, with TRBD2 identical over 13 bases. CDR1 is SGHRS and CDR2 is YFSETQ in the germline V gene. Trimming removed 5 bases from V and 2 bases from J; junction bases left unmatched: 3. This CDR3 comprises 15 residues. CDR3 loop: CASRTGLAGQETQYF. CDR3 coding DNA: TGCGCCAGCAGGACGGGACTAGCGGGACAAGAGACCCAGTACTTC.

The V and J genes are TRBV27 and TRBJ2-1, with TRBD2 identical over 9 bases. Germline V gives CDR1 MNHEY, CDR2 SMNVEV (reference sequence). This CDR3 is built from 16 residues. The J segment lost 9 bases and the V segment lost 5 bases, leaving 14 bases of the junction unmatched. The CDR3 here is CASSLLPWVAGVEQFF. CDR3 DNA sequence: TGTGCCAGCAGTCTCCTCCCGTGGGTAGCGGGAGTTGAGCAGTTCTTC.

The chain joins TRBV18 to TRBJ2-7; 8 nucleotides line up with TRBD1. Germline V gives CDR1 KGHSH, CDR2 LQKENI. The CDR3 has 13 residues. V lost 6 bases to trimming and J lost 2 bases; unmatched junction nucleotides: 3. CDR3 nucleotide sequence: TGTGCCAGCTCGACAGGGGCTCCCTACGAGCAGTACTTC. It is translated as CASSTGAPYEQYF. The variable domain in full, completed from reference TRBV18 and TRBJ2-7, reads NAGVMQNPRHLVRRRGQEARLRCSPMKGHSHVYWYRQLPEEGLKFMVYLQKENIIDESGMPKERFSAEFPKEGPSILRIQQVVRGDSAAYFCASSTGAPYEQYFGPGTRLTVT.

The chain joins TRBV27 to TRBJ2-1; 10 nucleotides match TRBD2. The CDR3 extends over 20 amino acids. The germline CDR1 and CDR2 sequences are MNHEY and SMNVEV (reference sequence). After removal of 5 bases from V and 1 base from J, the junction contained 17 bases not matched to a gene. CDR3 nucleotides: TGTGCCAGCAGTACCAGGACTAGCGGCGAGATTGGAATATCCTACAATGAGCAGTTCTTC. Its translation is CASSTRTSGEIGISYNEQFF.

The genes are TRBV7-9 and TRBJ1-2; 10 bases are shared with TRBD1. The germline V gene encodes CDR1 SEHNR and CDR2 FQNEAQ (reference sequence). The ends lost 11 bases at V and 8 bases at J; junction bases unmatched: 17. The CDR3 runs 15 residues. DNA of the CDR3: TGTGCCGTAATACCGACAGGGGGCCCGATCGTAGGCTACACCTTC. Protein: CAVIPTGGPIVGYTF.

The chain combines TRBV30 with TRBJ2-3, with 10 nucleotides matching TRBD2. CDR1 is GTSNPN, CDR2 SVGIG, per germline (reference sequence). Losses at the gene ends were 0 bases for V and 4 bases for J; bases not matched to a gene: 31. The CDR3 length is 24 residues. CDR3 residues: CAWSVSYGRRGSGSGRAIADTQYF. The CDR3 DNA reads TGTGCCTGGAGTGTTTCTTATGGTAGAAGGGGTTCTGGGAGCGGGAGGGCCATAGCAGATACGCAGTATTTT.

This rearrangement joins TRBV28 to TRBJ2-1; the match to TRBD2 covers 13 bases. Trimming took 4 bases from V and 10 from J; bases not matched to a gene: 16. This CDR3 spans 18 amino acids. Germline V lookup: CDR1 MDHEN, CDR2 SYDVKM. The CDR3 DNA reads as TGTGCCAGCAGTTCCTACAAAGCCGGGACTAGCGGGGCGTCCGAGCAGTTCTTC. This translates into CASSSYKAGTSGASEQFF. The entire variable domain, with the rest obtained from reference TRBV28 and TRBJ2-1, is as follows: DVKVTQSSRYLVKRTGEKVFLECVQDMDHENMFWYRQDPGLGLRLIYFSYDVKMKEKGDIPEGYSVSREKKERFSLILESASTNQTSMYLCASSSYKAGTSGASEQFFGPGTRLTVL.

The rearrangement uses TRBV6-1 and TRBJ2-5, with a weak D call TRBD2 (5 bases). CDR1 and CDR2 from the germline V gene are MNHNS and SASEGT. Deletions cut 5 bases from V and 5 bases from J, with 9 bases between. This CDR3 has 12 amino acids. CDR3 in amino acids: CASSRSGETQYF. In DNA, the CDR3 is TGTGCCAGCAGTCGGTCGGGGGAGACCCAGTACTTC.

The V call is TRBV9, the J call TRBJ2-1; 10 positions match TRBD2. Germline values: CDR1 SGDLS, CDR2 YYNGEE. There are 14 residues in the CDR3. Losses at the gene ends were 4 bases for V and 7 bases for J; bases not matched to a gene: 5. The CDR3, as DNA: TGTGCCAGCAGCAAGTCGACTAGCGGGAATGAGCAGTTCTTC. It codes for CASSKSTSGNEQFF.

The CDR3 sequence: CASSYFSGKETQYF. CDR3 nucleotide sequence: TGTGCCAGCAGTTACTTTAGCGGGAAAGAGACCCAGTACTTC. The V call is TRBV6-5, the J call TRBJ2-5; 8 nucleotides align to TRBD2. Looked up from germline, CDR1 is MNHEY and CDR2 is SVGAGI. Unmatched junction bases numbered 1, after V lost 1 base and J lost 3 bases. The CDR3 consists of 14 residues.